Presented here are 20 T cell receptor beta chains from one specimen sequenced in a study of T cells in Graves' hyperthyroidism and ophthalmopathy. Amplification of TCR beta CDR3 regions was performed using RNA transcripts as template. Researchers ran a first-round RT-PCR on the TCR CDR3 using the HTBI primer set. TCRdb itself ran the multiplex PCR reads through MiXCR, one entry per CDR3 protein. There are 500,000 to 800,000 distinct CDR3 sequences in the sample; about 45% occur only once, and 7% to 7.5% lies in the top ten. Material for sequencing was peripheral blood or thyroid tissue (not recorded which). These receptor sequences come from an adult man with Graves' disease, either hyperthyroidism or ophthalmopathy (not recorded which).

This CDR3 is CASSQEPGQNTEAFF. The CDR3 DNA sequence: TGTGCCAGCAGCCAGGAACCGGGACAGAACACTGAAGCTTTCTTT. The chain links TRBV7-2 to TRBJ1-1, with a possible D match to TRBD1 (6 bases). The V gene's germline CDR1 is SGHTA and CDR2 FQGNSA. The CDR3 contains 15 residues. Trimming removed 5 bases from V and 1 base from J, with 14 bases in between.

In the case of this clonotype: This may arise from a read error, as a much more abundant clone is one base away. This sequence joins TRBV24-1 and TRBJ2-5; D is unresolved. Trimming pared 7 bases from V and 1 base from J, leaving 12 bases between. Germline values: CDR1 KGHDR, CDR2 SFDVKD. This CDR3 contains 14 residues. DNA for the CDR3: TGTGCCACCAGCTTAGGCCCGAGCCAAGAGACCCAGTACTTC. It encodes CATSLGPSQETQYF.

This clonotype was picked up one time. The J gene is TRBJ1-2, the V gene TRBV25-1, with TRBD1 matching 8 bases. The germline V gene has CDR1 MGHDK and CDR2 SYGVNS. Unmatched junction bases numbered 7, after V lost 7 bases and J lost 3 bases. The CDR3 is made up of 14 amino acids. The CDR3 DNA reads TGTGCCAGCAATAGGACAGGGAATGACTATGGCTACACCTTC. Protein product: CASNRTGNDYGYTF.

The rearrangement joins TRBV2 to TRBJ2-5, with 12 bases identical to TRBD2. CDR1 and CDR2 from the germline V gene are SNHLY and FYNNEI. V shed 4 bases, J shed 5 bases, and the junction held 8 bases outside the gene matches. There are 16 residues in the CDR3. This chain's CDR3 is CASSVLLAGGLETQYF. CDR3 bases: TGTGCCAGCAGTGTATTGCTAGCGGGAGGGCTGGAGACCCAGTACTTC. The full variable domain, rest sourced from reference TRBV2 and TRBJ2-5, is EPEVTQTPSHQVTQMGQEVILRCVPISNHLYFYWYRQILGQKVEFLVSFYNNEISEKSEIFDDQFSVERPDGSNFTLKIRSTKLEDSAMYFCASSVLLAGGLETQYFGPGTRLLVL.

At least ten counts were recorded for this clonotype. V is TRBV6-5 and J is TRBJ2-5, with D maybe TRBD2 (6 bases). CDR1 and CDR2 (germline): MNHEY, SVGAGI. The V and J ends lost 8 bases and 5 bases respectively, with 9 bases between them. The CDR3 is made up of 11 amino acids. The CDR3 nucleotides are TGTGCCAGCGGCGGGATCGAGACCCAGTACTTC. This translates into CASGGIETQYF.

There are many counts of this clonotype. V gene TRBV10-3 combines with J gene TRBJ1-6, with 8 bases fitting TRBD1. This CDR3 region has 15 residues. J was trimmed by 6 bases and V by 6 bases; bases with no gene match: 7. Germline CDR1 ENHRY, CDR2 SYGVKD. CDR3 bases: TGTGCCATCAGGGGGACCGGACAGGGTAATTCACCCCTCCACTTT. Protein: CAIRGTGQGNSPLHF.

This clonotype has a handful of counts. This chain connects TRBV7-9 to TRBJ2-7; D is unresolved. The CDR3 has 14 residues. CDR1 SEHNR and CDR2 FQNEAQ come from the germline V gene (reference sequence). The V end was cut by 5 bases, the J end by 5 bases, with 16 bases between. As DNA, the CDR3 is TGTGCCAGCAGCCCCCCGACAAGGACCGACGAGCAGTACTTC. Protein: CASSPPTRTDEQYF.

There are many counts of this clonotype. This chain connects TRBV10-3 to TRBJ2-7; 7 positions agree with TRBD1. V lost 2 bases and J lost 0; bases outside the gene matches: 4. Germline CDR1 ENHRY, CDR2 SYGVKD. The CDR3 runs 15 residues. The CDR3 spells CAISERQGHSYEQYF. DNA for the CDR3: TGTGCCATCAGTGAGCGACAGGGCCACTCCTACGAGCAGTACTTC.

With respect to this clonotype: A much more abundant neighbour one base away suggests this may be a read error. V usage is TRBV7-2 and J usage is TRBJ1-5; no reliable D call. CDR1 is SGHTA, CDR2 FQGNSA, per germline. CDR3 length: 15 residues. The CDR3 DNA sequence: TGCGCCAGCAGCCAAGGTTATCAAGGGAATCAGCCCCAGCATTTT. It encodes CASSQGYQGNQPQHF.

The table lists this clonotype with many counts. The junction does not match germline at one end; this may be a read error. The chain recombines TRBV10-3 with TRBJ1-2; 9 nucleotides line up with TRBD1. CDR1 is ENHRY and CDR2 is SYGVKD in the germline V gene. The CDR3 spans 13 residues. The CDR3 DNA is TGTGCCATCAATGAGGGACAGGGCTACGGCTACACCTTC. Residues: CAINEGQGYGYTF.

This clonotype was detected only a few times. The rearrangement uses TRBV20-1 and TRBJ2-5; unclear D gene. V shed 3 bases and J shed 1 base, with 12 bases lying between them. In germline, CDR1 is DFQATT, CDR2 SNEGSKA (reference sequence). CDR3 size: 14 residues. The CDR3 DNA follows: TGCAGTGCTAGTAGAGTTGGTCTCCAAGAGACCCAGTACTTC. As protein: CSASRVGLQETQYF.

The DNA for the CDR3 is TGCAGCAGTTCTACAGGGGGCACTGAAGCTTTCTTT. This codes for CSSSTGGTEAFF. The chain couples TRBV29-1 to TRBJ1-1; 8 bases agree with TRBD1. This CDR3 is built from 12 residues. Germline CDR1 and CDR2: SQVTM and ANQGSEA. The J segment lost 4 bases and the V segment lost 8 bases, leaving 6 bases of the junction unmatched.

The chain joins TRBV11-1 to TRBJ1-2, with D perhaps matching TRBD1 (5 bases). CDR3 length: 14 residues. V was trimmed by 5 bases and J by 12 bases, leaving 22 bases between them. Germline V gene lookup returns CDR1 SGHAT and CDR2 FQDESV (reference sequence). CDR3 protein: CASSPGGQGSGNTF. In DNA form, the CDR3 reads TGTGCCAGCAGCCCCGGCGGGCAGGGATCTGGAAACACCTTC.

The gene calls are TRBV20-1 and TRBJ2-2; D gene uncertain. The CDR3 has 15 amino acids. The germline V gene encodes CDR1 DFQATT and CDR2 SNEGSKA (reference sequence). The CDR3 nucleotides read TGCAGCGTTGAGTTCCGGACGGCGAACACCGGGGAGCTGTTTTTT. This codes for CSVEFRTANTGELFF.

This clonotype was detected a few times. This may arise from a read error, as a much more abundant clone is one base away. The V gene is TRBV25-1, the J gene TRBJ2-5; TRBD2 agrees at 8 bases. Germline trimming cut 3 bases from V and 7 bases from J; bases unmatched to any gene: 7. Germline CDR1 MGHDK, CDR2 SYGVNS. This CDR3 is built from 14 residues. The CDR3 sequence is CASSERREGRTQYF. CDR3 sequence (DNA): TGTGCCAGCAGTGAGAGACGGGAGGGCCGGACCCAGTACTTC.

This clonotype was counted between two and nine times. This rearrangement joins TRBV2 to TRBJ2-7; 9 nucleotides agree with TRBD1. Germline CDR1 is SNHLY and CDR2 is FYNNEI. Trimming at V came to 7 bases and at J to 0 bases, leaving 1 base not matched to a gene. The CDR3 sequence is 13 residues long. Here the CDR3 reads CASKGQGSYEQYF. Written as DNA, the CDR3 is TGTGCCAGCAAGGGACAGGGCTCCTACGAGCAGTACTTC.

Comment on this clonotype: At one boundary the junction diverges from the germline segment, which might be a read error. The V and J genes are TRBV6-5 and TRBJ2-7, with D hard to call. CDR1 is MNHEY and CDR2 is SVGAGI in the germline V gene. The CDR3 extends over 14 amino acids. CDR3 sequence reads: CASSYSTSGYEQHF. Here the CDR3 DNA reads TGTGCCAGCAGTTACTCAACGTCGGGTTACGAGCAGCACTTC.

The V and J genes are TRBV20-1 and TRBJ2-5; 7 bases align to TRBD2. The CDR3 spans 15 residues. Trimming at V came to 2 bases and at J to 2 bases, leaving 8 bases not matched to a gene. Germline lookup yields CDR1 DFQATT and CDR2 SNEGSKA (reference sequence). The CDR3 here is CSARSWEGTQETQYF. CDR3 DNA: TGCAGTGCTAGATCGTGGGAGGGTACGCAAGAGACCCAGTACTTC.

CDR3 coding DNA: TGCGTCACCGGGTCCTACGAGCAGTACTTC. Translating gives CVTGSYEQYF. The gene calls are TRBV10-1 and TRBJ2-7, with D hard to call. CDR3 length equals 10 residues. Germline V gene data show CDR1 as WNHNN and CDR2 as SYGVQD (reference sequence).

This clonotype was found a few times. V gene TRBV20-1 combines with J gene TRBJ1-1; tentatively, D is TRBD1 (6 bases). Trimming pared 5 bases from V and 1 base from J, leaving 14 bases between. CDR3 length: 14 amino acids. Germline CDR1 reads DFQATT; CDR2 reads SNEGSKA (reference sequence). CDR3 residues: CSAFRQVGNTEAFF. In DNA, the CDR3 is TGCAGTGCTTTCCGACAGGTGGGGAACACTGAAGCTTTCTTT.